This TCR beta chain was captured by sequencing in a study of T cell responses to AZD1222 COVID-19 vaccine. The V end was cut by 7 bases, the J end by 8 bases, with 15 bases between. This CDR3 has 13 amino acids. Germline V CDR1 and CDR2: LNHDA, SQIVND (reference sequence). Produced via immunoSEQ multiplex PCR; TCRdb's table is partial and in-frame only. The sample lists fewer than 30,000 clones; around 80% were seen once. Sequences were derived from peripheral blood, sampled on day 0 of AZD1222 vaccination. This clonotype originated in an adult in good health. The chain combines TRBV19 with TRBJ2-1; the D is unclear. In nucleotides, the CDR3 is TGTGCCAGTAACGATCAGCCCCGGGATGAGCAGTTCTTC. Protein sequence: CASNDQPRDEQFF.